What follows are 14 T cell receptor beta chains derived from one specimen sequenced in a study of blood T cell repertoires in COVID-19. Libraries were prepared by immunoSEQ multiplex PCR; TCRdb keeps only in-frame clonotypes and omits some of them. The repertoire consists of about 39,000 clones, with 85% occurring once and the leading ten covering less than 4.5%. Sequencing was carried out using peripheral blood. The source of these receptors is a man between 60 and 75 years old with acute or convalescent COVID-19.

There are a few counts of this clone. This chain links TRBV5-1 with TRBJ2-1, with D possibly being TRBD2 (6 bases). The V gene's germline CDR1 is SGHRS and CDR2 YFSETQ. The germline V and J ends were trimmed by 0 bases and 8 bases, with 15 bases remaining between them. The CDR3 length is 15 residues. The CDR3 DNA reads as TGCGCCAGCAGCTTGGCCGGGACGGGAGTTTATGAGCAGTTCTTC. It translates to CASSLAGTGVYEQFF.

The J gene is TRBJ2-1, the V gene TRBV19; 8 bases align to TRBD2. V was clipped by 5 bases and J by 1 base; unmatched bases: 4. The CDR3 has 15 residues. Germline V gene lookup returns CDR1 LNHDA and CDR2 SQIVND (reference sequence). The CDR3 spells CASSPGLVSYNEQFF. The CDR3 coding sequence is TGTGCCAGTAGTCCGGGACTAGTTTCCTACAATGAGCAGTTCTTC.

The rearrangement uses TRBV28 and TRBJ1-1; 9 nucleotides line up with TRBD1. The CDR3 has 13 amino acids. The V gene end was trimmed by 6 bases and the J gene end by 1 base; junction bases not matched to a gene: 0. Germline V gene lookup returns CDR1 MDHEN and CDR2 SYDVKM. The CDR3 DNA follows: TGTGCCAGCAGGGACAGGGGGAACACTGAAGCTTTCTTT. Its translation is CASRDRGNTEAFF.

This chain links TRBV7-9 with TRBJ1-6; maybe TRBD1 (5 bases). Germline loops: CDR1 SEHNR, CDR2 FQNEAQ (reference sequence). Trimming stripped 5 bases from V and 9 bases from J, with 17 bases between. The CDR3 loop spans 15 amino acids. DNA of the CDR3: TGTGCCAGCAGCAGTGGGCCTGACGGGGGTTCACCCCTCCACTTT. It encodes CASSSGPDGGSPLHF.

The chain is built from TRBV6-1 and TRBJ1-2; D is perhaps TRBD1 (6 bases). Trimming cost V 0 bases and J 4 bases, with 15 bases left between them. This CDR3 comprises 16 residues. From germline, CDR1 is MNHNS and CDR2 SASEGT. As DNA, the CDR3 is TGTGCCAGCAGTGAAGCCCGGGGGGGCGTTAGCTATGGCTACACCTTC. It codes for CASSEARGGVSYGYTF.

The chain combines TRBV9 with TRBJ2-5; 8 nucleotides line up with TRBD1. V lost 6 bases to trimming and J lost 4 bases; unmatched junction nucleotides: 14. The length of the CDR3 is 16 residues. The germline gives CDR1 SGDLS, CDR2 YYNGEE. This CDR3 reads CASTLGQGYEGETQYF. DNA for the CDR3: TGTGCCAGCACGTTAGGACAGGGTTACGAGGGAGAGACCCAGTACTTC.

V and J are TRBV9 and TRBJ1-2; the match to TRBD1 covers 10 bases. After removal of 2 bases from V and 3 bases from J, the junction contained 10 bases not matched to a gene. This CDR3 is built from 17 residues. CDR1 is SGDLS, CDR2 YYNGEE, per germline. CDR3 coding DNA: TGTGCCAGCAGCGTCGGGACAGGGGAGTTGGGTCACTATGGCTACACCTTC. Its translation is CASSVGTGELGHYGYTF.

The chain recombines TRBV10-3 with TRBJ1-4, with a tentative D call TRBD1 (5 bases). In germline, CDR1 is ENHRY, CDR2 SYGVKD. Trimming pared 4 bases from V and 8 bases from J, leaving 17 bases between. The CDR3 loop spans 15 amino acids. The CDR3 DNA reads TGTGCCATCAGTGGTGGGGCGCGTAATGGAGAAAAACTGTTTTTT. Translated, it gives CAISGGARNGEKLFF.

The rearrangement uses TRBV9 and TRBJ2-5, with 8 bases aligning to TRBD2. The CDR3 is made up of 15 amino acids. Trimming removed 2 bases from V and 5 bases from J; junction bases left unmatched: 8. Germline V gene data show CDR1 as SGDLS and CDR2 as YYNGEE. Here the CDR3 reads CASSVIAGKIETQYF. The CDR3 DNA follows: TGTGCCAGCAGCGTCATAGCGGGAAAGATCGAGACCCAGTACTTC.

The rearrangement uses TRBV2 and TRBJ2-5; TRBD2 matches at 10 bases. This CDR3 has 13 amino acids. J lost 3 bases, V lost 8 bases, and 3 bases had no gene match. The germline gives CDR1 SNHLY, CDR2 FYNNEI. The CDR3 region has the DNA TGTGCCAGCTGCCTAGCGGGGGAAGAGACCCAGTACTTC. It specifies CASCLAGEETQYF.

The chain combines TRBV7-3 with TRBJ2-2; 9 nucleotides line up with TRBD2. Looked up from germline, CDR1 is SGHTA and CDR2 is FQGTGA. V lost 1 base to trimming and J lost 1 base; unmatched junction nucleotides: 13. This CDR3 contains 20 residues. CDR3 residues: CASSLIGLAGSSLNTGELFF. CDR3 sequence (DNA): TGTGCCAGCAGCTTAATCGGTCTAGCGGGAAGCAGTTTGAACACCGGGGAGCTGTTTTTT. The whole variable domain, remainder taken from reference TRBV7-3 and TRBJ2-2, is GAGVSQTPSNKVTEKGKYVELRCDPISGHTALYWYRQSLGQGPEFLIYFQGTGAADDSGLPNDRFFAVRPEGSVSTLKIQRTERGDSAVYLCASSLIGLAGSSLNTGELFFGEGSRLTVL.

This chain uses TRBV3-1 (or the pseudogene TRBV3-2) with TRBJ2-3; tentatively, D is TRBD1 (6 bases). The germline V and J ends were trimmed by 2 bases and 5 bases, with 11 bases remaining between them. CDR1 and CDR2 (germline): LGHDT, YNNKEL (reference sequence). This CDR3 spans 14 amino acids. This CDR3 reads CASSQMGQEDTQYF. CDR3 DNA: TGTGCCAGCAGCCAAATGGGACAAGAAGATACGCAGTATTTT.

The chain employs TRBV27 and TRBJ1-2; tentatively, D is TRBD1 (6 bases). Germline-derived CDR1 and CDR2 are MNHEY and SMNVEV (reference sequence). The CDR3 consists of 16 residues. V was trimmed by 0 bases and J by 5 bases, leaving 16 bases between them. DNA of the CDR3: TGTGCCAGCAGTTTATCGGGGGCGTTGGAGATGTATGGCTACACCTTC. The encoded protein is CASSLSGALEMYGYTF.

The genes are TRBV11-2 and TRBJ2-5; D is ambiguous. Germline values: CDR1 SGHAT, CDR2 FQNNGV. The CDR3 runs to 13 residues. Trimming pared 0 bases from V and 5 bases from J, leaving 7 bases between. CDR3 amino acids: CASSLDLRETQYF. The DNA of the CDR3 is TGTGCCAGCAGCTTAGATCTCAGGGAGACCCAGTACTTC. The entire variable domain, with the rest obtained from reference TRBV11-2 and TRBJ2-5, is as follows: EAGVAQSPRYKIIEKRQSVAFWCNPISGHATLYWYQQILGQGPKLLIQFQNNGVVDDSQLPKDRFSAERLKGVDSTLKIQPAKLEDSAVYLCASSLDLRETQYFGPGTRLLVL.